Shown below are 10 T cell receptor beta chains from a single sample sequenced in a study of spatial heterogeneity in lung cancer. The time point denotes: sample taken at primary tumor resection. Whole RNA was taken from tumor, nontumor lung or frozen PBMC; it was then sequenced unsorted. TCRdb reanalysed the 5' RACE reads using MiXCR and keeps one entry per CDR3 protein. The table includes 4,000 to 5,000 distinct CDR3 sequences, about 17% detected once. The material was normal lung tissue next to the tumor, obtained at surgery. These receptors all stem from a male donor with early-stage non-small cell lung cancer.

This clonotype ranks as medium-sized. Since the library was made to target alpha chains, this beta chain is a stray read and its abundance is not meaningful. The CDR3 DNA follows: TGTGCCACCAGTGGGCCGGGACTTGGGGAAGAGACCCAGTACTTC. It is translated as CATSGPGLGEETQYF. This chain links TRBV24-1 with TRBJ2-5, with D perhaps matching TRBD2 (6 bases). V was pared by 5 bases and J by 3 bases, with 15 bases between. The CDR3 loop spans 15 amino acids. Germline V gives CDR1 KGHDR, CDR2 SFDVKD.

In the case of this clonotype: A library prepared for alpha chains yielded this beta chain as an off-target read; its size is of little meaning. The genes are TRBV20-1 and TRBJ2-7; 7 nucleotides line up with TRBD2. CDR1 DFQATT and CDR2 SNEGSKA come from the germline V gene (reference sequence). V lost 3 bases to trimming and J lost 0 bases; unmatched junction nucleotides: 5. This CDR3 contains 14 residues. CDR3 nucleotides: TGCAGTGCTAGGACGGGCGGGAGCTCCTACGAGCAGTACTTC. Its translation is CSARTGGSSYEQYF.

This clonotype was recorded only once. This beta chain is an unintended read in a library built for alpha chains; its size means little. As DNA, the CDR3 is TGTGCCAGCAGCAATCCGGGGCCGAATCAGCCCCAGCATTTT. Encoded protein: CASSNPGPNQPQHF. This chain links TRBV21-1 with TRBJ1-5; TRBD1 is the table's D call, not checked against the DNA. TRBV21-1 is a pseudogene locus. The length of the CDR3 is 14 residues.

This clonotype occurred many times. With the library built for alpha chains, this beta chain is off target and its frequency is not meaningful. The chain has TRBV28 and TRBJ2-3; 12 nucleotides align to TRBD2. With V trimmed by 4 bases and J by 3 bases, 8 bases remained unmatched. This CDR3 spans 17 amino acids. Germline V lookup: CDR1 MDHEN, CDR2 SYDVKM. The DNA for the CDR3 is TGTGCCAGCAGTTCCTTGGGGACTAGCGGGTCGACAGATACGCAGTATTTT. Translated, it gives CASSSLGTSGSTDTQYF.

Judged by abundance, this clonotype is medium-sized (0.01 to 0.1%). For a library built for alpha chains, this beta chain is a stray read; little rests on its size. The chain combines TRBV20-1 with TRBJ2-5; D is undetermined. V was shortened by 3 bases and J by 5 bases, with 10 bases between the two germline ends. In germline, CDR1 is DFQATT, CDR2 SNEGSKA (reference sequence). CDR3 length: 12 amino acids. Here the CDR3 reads CSASPSVETQYF. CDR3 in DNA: TGCAGTGCTAGCCCCTCGGTGGAGACCCAGTACTTC.

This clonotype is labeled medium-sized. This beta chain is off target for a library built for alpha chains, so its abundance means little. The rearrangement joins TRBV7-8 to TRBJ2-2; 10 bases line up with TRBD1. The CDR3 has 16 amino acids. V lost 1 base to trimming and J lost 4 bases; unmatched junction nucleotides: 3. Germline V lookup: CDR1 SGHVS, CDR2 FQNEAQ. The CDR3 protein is CASSLGGTGVTGELFF. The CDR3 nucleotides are TGTGCCAGCAGCTTAGGGGGGACAGGGGTCACCGGGGAGCTGTTTTTT.

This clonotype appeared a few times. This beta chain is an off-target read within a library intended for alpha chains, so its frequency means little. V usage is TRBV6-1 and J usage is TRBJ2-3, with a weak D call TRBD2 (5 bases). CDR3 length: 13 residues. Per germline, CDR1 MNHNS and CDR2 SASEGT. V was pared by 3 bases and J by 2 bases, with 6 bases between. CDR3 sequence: CASSEDFTDTQYF. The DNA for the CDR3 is TGTGCCAGCAGTGAGGACTTCACAGATACGCAGTATTTT.

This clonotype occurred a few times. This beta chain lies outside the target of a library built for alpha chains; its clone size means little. CDR3 loop: CASSGGVGGNQPQHF. CDR3 nucleotide sequence: TGTGCCAGCAGTGGAGGCGTTGGGGGGAATCAGCCCCAGCATTTT. The gene calls are TRBV2 and TRBJ1-5; maybe TRBD1 (5 bases). V was pared by 4 bases and J by 4 bases, with 14 bases between. This CDR3 is built from 15 residues. Germline-derived CDR1 and CDR2 are SNHLY and FYNNEI.

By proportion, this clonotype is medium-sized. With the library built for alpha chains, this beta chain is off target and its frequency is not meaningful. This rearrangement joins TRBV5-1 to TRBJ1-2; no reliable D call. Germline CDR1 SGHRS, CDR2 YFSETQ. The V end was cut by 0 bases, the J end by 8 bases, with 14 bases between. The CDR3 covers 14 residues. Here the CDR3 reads CASSLDVDGRGYTF. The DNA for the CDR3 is TGCGCCAGCAGCTTGGATGTTGATGGGAGAGGCTACACCTTC.

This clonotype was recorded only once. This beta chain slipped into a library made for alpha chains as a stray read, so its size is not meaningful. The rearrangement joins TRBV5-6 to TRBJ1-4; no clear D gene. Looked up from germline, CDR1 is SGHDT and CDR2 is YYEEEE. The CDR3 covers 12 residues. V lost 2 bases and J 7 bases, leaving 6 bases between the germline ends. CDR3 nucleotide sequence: TGTGCCAGCAGCTTTATGTCTGAAAAACTGTTTTTT. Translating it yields CASSFMSEKLFF. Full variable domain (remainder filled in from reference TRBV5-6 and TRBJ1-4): DAGVTQSPTHLIKTRGQQVTLRCSPKSGHDTVSWYQQALGQGPQFIFQYYEEEERQRGNFPDRFSGHQFPNYSSELNVNALLLGDSALYLCASSFMSEKLFFGSGTQLSVL.